The 17 T cell receptor beta chains below were found in one sample sequenced in a study of graft-versus-host responses after intestinal transplantation. Only in-frame clones appear in the TCRdb table, and some are missing; sequencing was by immunoSEQ multiplex PCR. The sample has approximately 4,300 clones; over 75% are singletons. Regarding time point: postoperative day 105 after intestinal transplantation (dayNNNN = postoperative day). Tissue from the graft was processed to free its intraepithelial and lamina propria lymphocytes. The input for sequencing was ileum tissue, taken 105 days after intestinal transplantation. The receptors here all came from a human patient who received an intestinal transplant, so some T cells may come from the graft donor.

J is TRBJ1-1 and V is TRBV19, with 10 bases fitting TRBD1. The germline V gene encodes CDR1 LNHDA and CDR2 SQIVND (reference sequence). The CDR3 runs to 15 residues. Germline trimming cut 3 bases from V and 4 bases from J; bases unmatched to any gene: 5. This CDR3 is CASSMGDRGSTEAFF. The CDR3 DNA is TGTGCCAGTAGTATGGGGGACAGGGGAAGCACTGAAGCTTTCTTT.

The chain recombines TRBV9 with TRBJ2-1; D unresolved. With 0 bases removed from V and 7 bases from J, the gap between germline ends came to 11 bases. The V gene's germline CDR1 is SGDLS and CDR2 YYNGEE. The CDR3 length is 14 residues. The CDR3 bases are TGTGCCAGCAGCGTAGGAAGGGATAGGAATGAGCAGTTCTTC. This gives the protein CASSVGRDRNEQFF.

This clone was found once. The V gene is TRBV6-4, the J gene TRBJ2-3; 9 bases are shared with TRBD2. Germline V CDR1 and CDR2: MRHNA, SNTAGT. V was clipped by 8 bases and J by 6 bases; unmatched bases: 9. This CDR3 spans 14 amino acids. The CDR3 is CASERGARRDTQYF. The CDR3 region has the DNA TGTGCCAGCGAGCGGGGGGCCCGCCGGGATACGCAGTATTTT.

The V gene is TRBV7-9, the J gene TRBJ2-5, with 7 bases identical to TRBD1. The CDR3 extends over 13 amino acids. From germline, CDR1 is SEHNR and CDR2 FQNEAQ (reference sequence). V was pared by 1 base and J by 4 bases, with 0 bases of the junction left unmatched. Written as DNA, the CDR3 is TGTGCCAGCAGCTTAGGACAGGGAGAGACCCAGTACTTC. Its protein product is CASSLGQGETQYF. The variable domain in full, with the rest retrieved from reference TRBV7-9 and TRBJ2-5, is DTGVSQNPRHKITKRGQNVTFRCDPISEHNRLYWYRQTLGQGPEFLTYFQNEAQLEKSRLLSDRFSAERPKGSFSTLEIQRTEQGDSAMYLCASSLGQGETQYFGPGTRLLVL.

The chain couples TRBV16 to TRBJ2-4; TRBD2 agrees at 8 bases. Trimming at V came to 4 bases and at J to 5 bases, leaving 10 bases not matched to a gene. There are 16 residues in the CDR3. Germline V gene data show CDR1 as KGHSY and CDR2 as FQNENV. The CDR3: CASSPPRGEGENIQYF. CDR3 nucleotide sequence: TGTGCCAGCAGCCCCCCGCGGGGGGAAGGGGAAAACATTCAGTACTTC.

The chain carries TRBV5-1 and TRBJ1-4, with TRBD1 matching 9 bases. Germline assignment: CDR1 SGHRS and CDR2 YFSETQ. The CDR3 has 16 amino acids. The J segment lost 5 bases and the V segment lost 4 bases, leaving 9 bases of the junction unmatched. The chain's CDR3 is CASSVTGGGGNEKLFF. The CDR3 coding sequence is TGCGCCAGCAGCGTTACAGGGGGCGGTGGGAATGAAAAACTGTTTTTT.

This clone was seen just once. J is TRBJ2-1 and V is TRBV4-1; D remains ambiguous. CDR3 length: 18 residues. Trimming left V 4 bases short and J 2 bases short, with 21 bases between. Germline assignment: CDR1 MGHRA and CDR2 YSYEKL. CDR3 sequence reads: CASSRVYNVWVPYNEQFF. DNA of the CDR3: TGCGCCAGCAGCCGGGTCTATAACGTATGGGTCCCCTACAATGAGCAGTTCTTC.

The CDR3 DNA follows: TGCGCCAGCAGCTTGGCTAGCGGGAGGTACGAGCAGTACTTC. This gives the protein CASSLASGRYEQYF. The chain couples TRBV5-1 to TRBJ2-7; 11 nucleotides line up with TRBD2. CDR3 size: 14 residues. With V trimmed by 0 bases and J by 4 bases, 0 bases remained unmatched. Germline V lookup: CDR1 SGHRS, CDR2 YFSETQ.

The chain uses TRBV6-4 and TRBJ1-2, with D unclear. Germline lookup yields CDR1 MRHNA and CDR2 SNTAGT. Trimming cost V 4 bases and J 1 base, with 7 bases left between them. The CDR3 runs to 13 residues. The CDR3 sequence: CASSVRLNYGYTF. The DNA for the CDR3 is TGTGCCAGCAGTGTTCGTCTTAACTATGGCTACACCTTC.

The chain uses TRBV11-3 and TRBJ1-3; D unclear. V lost 1 base, J lost 4 bases, and 8 bases lay in between. The CDR3 is 14 residues long. Germline-derived CDR1 and CDR2 are SGHNT and YENEEA. The CDR3 here is CASSLGGNGNTIYF. The CDR3 DNA is TGTGCCAGCAGCTTAGGAGGGAACGGAAACACCATATATTTT.

The CDR3 reads CASSSRQGGNSPLHF. The CDR3 bases are TGTGCCAGCAGCTCAAGACAGGGAGGGAATTCACCCCTCCACTTT. The chain joins TRBV11-3 to TRBJ1-6; TRBD1 matches 7 bases. Germline V gene data show CDR1 as SGHNT and CDR2 as YENEEA. This CDR3 has 15 amino acids. The V segment lost 4 bases and the J segment 7 bases; nucleotides outside the gene matches: 7. The full variable domain, completed using reference TRBV11-3 and TRBJ1-6, is EAGVVQSPRYKIIEKKQPVAFWCNPISGHNTLYWYLQNLGQGPELLIRYENEEAVDDSQLPKDRFSAERLKGVDSTLKIQPAELGDSAVYLCASSSRQGGNSPLHFGNGTRLTVT.

This sequence joins TRBV30 and TRBJ1-1; TRBD1 agrees at 8 bases. Germline values: CDR1 GTSNPN, CDR2 SVGIG (reference sequence). V shed 4 bases and J 11 bases; nucleotides not matched to a gene: 12. The CDR3 is made up of 13 amino acids. CDR3 residues: CAWKLLITGGAFF. CDR3 nucleotide sequence: TGTGCCTGGAAGCTCCTTATAACAGGGGGTGCTTTCTTT.

The chain carries TRBV5-8 and TRBJ2-5; 9 nucleotides line up with TRBD2. The CDR3 is 17 residues long. J gave up 1 base and V 4 bases, and 11 bases lay outside the gene matches. The germline V gene encodes CDR1 SGHTS and CDR2 YDEGEE. DNA of the CDR3: TGTGCCAGCAGCCTGTTTGCGGGAGGGGTGGTCCAAGAGACCCAGTACTTC. Translating it yields CASSLFAGGVVQETQYF. The variable domain in full, completed from reference TRBV5-8 and TRBJ2-5, reads EAGVTQSPTHLIKTRGQQATLRCSPISGHTSVYWYQQALGLGLQFLLWYDEGEERNRGNFPPRFSGRQFPNYSSELNVNALELEDSALYLCASSLFAGGVVQETQYFGPGTRLLVL.

The chain carries TRBV9 and TRBJ2-1; D gene unclear. Between the trimmed V and J ends, which lost 2 bases and 6 bases, there was a span of 9 bases. Looked up from germline, CDR1 is SGDLS and CDR2 is YYNGEE. The CDR3 has 13 residues. CDR3 region: CASSVALVNEQFF. DNA for the CDR3: TGTGCCAGCAGCGTCGCTTTGGTCAATGAGCAGTTCTTC.

The chain has TRBV28 and TRBJ1-2, with a possible D match to TRBD1 (6 bases). Deletions cut 5 bases from V and 8 bases from J, with 18 bases between. Per the germline V gene, CDR1 is MDHEN and CDR2 is SYDVKM. The CDR3 runs to 14 residues. Written as DNA, the CDR3 is TGTGCCAGCAGTAATACCGGGACAATCAACGGCTACACCTTC. Its translation is CASSNTGTINGYTF.

V is TRBV25-1 and J is TRBJ2-2, with D perhaps TRBD2 (6 bases). The germline V and J ends were trimmed by 1 base and 0 bases, with 6 bases remaining between them. This CDR3 is built from 15 residues. Per germline, CDR1 MGHDK and CDR2 SYGVNS. This chain's CDR3 is CASSEWGANTGELFF. In DNA form, the CDR3 reads TGTGCCAGCAGTGAATGGGGGGCGAACACCGGGGAGCTGTTTTTT.

V and J are TRBV5-4 and TRBJ2-2; perhaps TRBD2 as D (5 bases). There are 14 residues in the CDR3. The germline CDR1 and CDR2 sequences are SGHNT and YYREEE (reference sequence). V was cut by 2 bases and J by 0 bases, with 5 bases left in between. This CDR3 reads CASSLLANTGELFF. CDR3 DNA: TGTGCCAGCAGCTTACTAGCGAACACCGGGGAGCTGTTTTTT.